This passage covers 20 T cell receptor beta chains from one sample sequenced in a study of cytomegalovirus exposure and HLA in healthy donors. It was with 60 Vbeta and 13 Jbeta primers that the PCR ran. Sequencing was performed with immunoSEQ multiplex PCR; in TCRdb, only in-frame clones are kept and a portion is missing. Of under 250,000 clones in the sample, approximately 80% were seen once. The sequenced sample consisted of PBMCs. The receptors originated from a woman aged 45-65 years in good health and CMV-seropositive.

This clone has just one count. The chain combines TRBV5-4 with TRBJ2-1, with 9 bases fitting TRBD2. CDR1 SGHNT and CDR2 YYREEE come from the germline V gene (reference sequence). CDR3 length: 15 amino acids. Trimming took 10 bases from V and 0 from J; bases not matched to a gene: 8. The CDR3 DNA follows: TGTGCCGCCCGCCTAGCGGGGTCCTCCTACAATGAGCAGTTCTTC. Its translation is CAARLAGSSYNEQFF.

The rearrangement joins TRBV19 to TRBJ1-2; the match to TRBD1 covers 10 bases. Per germline, CDR1 LNHDA and CDR2 SQIVND (reference sequence). V shed 8 bases, J shed 3 bases, and the junction held 6 bases outside the gene matches. The CDR3 runs 14 residues. The CDR3 DNA follows: TGTGCCAGTCGGACAGGGGGTGATGACTATGGCTACACCTTC. Protein product: CASRTGGDDYGYTF.

The chain employs TRBV5-1 and TRBJ1-1; D not resolved. The CDR3 is made up of 14 amino acids. CDR1 and CDR2 (germline): SGHRS, YFSETQ. V lost 0 bases and J lost 1, with 7 bases in between. The CDR3 DNA reads as TGCGCCAGCAGCTTGGTTAGTCCGAACACTGAAGCTTTCTTT. Translating gives CASSLVSPNTEAFF.

V and J are TRBV6-4 and TRBJ1-2; 8 bases are a match to TRBD1. The CDR3 runs 15 residues. V shed 3 bases, J shed 2 bases, and the junction held 5 bases outside the gene matches. CDR1 and CDR2 (germline): MRHNA, SNTAGT. The CDR3 DNA reads TGTGCCAGCAGTGAAAGGGCAGGGGGCAACTATGGCTACACCTTC. Translating it yields CASSERAGGNYGYTF.

J is TRBJ2-7 and V is TRBV27; D is possibly TRBD1 (6 bases). From germline, CDR1 is MNHEY and CDR2 SMNVEV (reference sequence). V lost 6 bases to trimming and J lost 3 bases, with 12 bases between them. CDR3 size: 13 residues. The CDR3 sequence is CASSRGPGYEQYF. CDR3 DNA sequence: TGTGCCAGCAGCAGGGGCCCTGGCTACGAGCAGTACTTC.

V and J are TRBV4-1 and TRBJ2-1, with 10 positions matching TRBD2. V shed 2 bases, J shed 8 bases, and the junction held 12 bases outside the gene matches. Germline V gene data show CDR1 as MGHRA and CDR2 as YSYEKL. This CDR3 is built from 17 residues. CDR3 in amino acids: CASSQSPGTSVLDEQFF. CDR3 DNA sequence: TGCGCCAGCAGCCAATCCCCCGGGACTAGCGTACTCGATGAGCAGTTCTTC.

V gene TRBV30 combines with J gene TRBJ1-6; 7 bases map to TRBD1. The CDR3 totals 16 residues. Germline CDR1 is GTSNPN and CDR2 is SVGIG (reference sequence). V trimming: 0 bases; J trimming: 0 bases; junction bases outside the gene matches: 2. The CDR3 here is CAWSVPGGSYNSPLHF. The CDR3 DNA reads TGTGCCTGGAGTGTTCCAGGGGGCTCCTATAATTCACCCCTCCACTTT.

The V call is TRBV27, the J call TRBJ2-3; D is perhaps TRBD2 (5 bases). V gave up 4 bases and J gave up 0 bases, with 11 bases separating them. The CDR3 is 15 amino acids. The germline V gene encodes CDR1 MNHEY and CDR2 SMNVEV (reference sequence). CDR3 sequence (DNA): TGTGCCAGCAGTTCCGTACGGGGTAGCACAGATACGCAGTATTTT. Its protein is CASSSVRGSTDTQYF.

This chain links TRBV9 with TRBJ2-2, with TRBD1 matching 8 bases. The CDR3 covers 16 residues. Germline lookup yields CDR1 SGDLS and CDR2 YYNGEE. Trimming at V came to 2 bases and at J to 1 base, leaving 4 bases not matched to a gene. CDR3 region: CASSVTGTGNTGELFF. CDR3 in DNA: TGTGCCAGCAGCGTCACCGGGACAGGGAACACCGGGGAGCTGTTTTTT.

The chain carries TRBV13 and TRBJ2-5; possibly TRBD2 for D (5 bases). V lost 6 bases, J lost 7 bases, and 15 bases lay in between. The germline V gene encodes CDR1 PRHDT and CDR2 FYEKMQ (reference sequence). The CDR3 has 13 amino acids. CDR3 DNA sequence: TGTGCCAGCAGGTTATTGGGCGCGGGGACCCAGTACTTC. Translated, it gives CASRLLGAGTQYF.

This clone was observed a few times. The chain links TRBV6-5 to TRBJ2-7, with 9 nucleotides matching TRBD2. The ends lost 6 bases at V and 1 base at J; junction bases unmatched: 4. The CDR3 totals 14 residues. Per germline, CDR1 MNHEY and CDR2 SVGAGI. As DNA, the CDR3 is TGTGCCAGCAGCGGAGCGGGGGGATCCTACGAGCAGTACTTC. Protein product: CASSGAGGSYEQYF.

On this clone itself: The junction departs from germline at one end; a sequencing error may be responsible. The rearrangement links TRBV7-9 to TRBJ2-7; D is unresolved. Germline V gene lookup returns CDR1 SEHNR and CDR2 FQNEAQ (reference sequence). CDR3 size: 15 residues. The CDR3 protein is CSSSFQAATSYEQYF. The CDR3 DNA reads as TGTTCCAGCAGCTTCCAGGCAGCCACCTCCTACGAGCAGTACTTC. Full variable domain (outside the CDR3, taken from reference TRBV7-9 and TRBJ2-7): DTGVSQNPRHKITKRGQNVTFRCDPISEHNRLYWYRQTLGQGPEFLTYFQNEAQLEKSRLLSDRFSAERPKGSFSTLEIQRTEQGDSAMYLCSSSFQAATSYEQYFGPGTRLTVT.

The V call is TRBV6-6, the J call TRBJ2-4; TRBD2 aligns across 7 bases. J lost 4 bases, V lost 6 bases, and 6 bases had no gene match. This CDR3 spans 14 amino acids. Germline loops: CDR1 MNHNY, CDR2 SVGAGI (reference sequence). This chain's CDR3 is CASRGGGRKNIQYF. For the CDR3, the DNA is TGTGCCAGCAGGGGCGGGGGTCGGAAAAACATTCAGTACTTC.

V usage is TRBV28 and J usage is TRBJ1-1, with a possible D match to TRBD1 (5 bases). V was pared by 1 base and J by 1 base, with 13 bases between. The CDR3 has 16 amino acids. Germline lookup yields CDR1 MDHEN and CDR2 SYDVKM. The CDR3 nucleotides are TGTGCCAGCAGTTTATTAGGGGTCGGATCGAACACTGAAGCTTTCTTT. Protein product: CASSLLGVGSNTEAFF.

The V and J genes are TRBV7-6 and TRBJ2-1, with TRBD2 identical over 10 bases. Germline V CDR1 and CDR2: SGHVS, FNYEAQ. The CDR3 spans 15 residues. Trimming removed 4 bases from V and 7 bases from J; junction bases left unmatched: 7. The CDR3 coding sequence is TGTGCCAGCAGCTATCTAGCGGGGGAAGGGAATGAGCAGTTCTTC. This gives the protein CASSYLAGEGNEQFF.

This chain uses TRBV7-2 with TRBJ1-6; 7 nucleotides line up with TRBD1. This CDR3 comprises 14 residues. Per germline, CDR1 SGHTA and CDR2 FQGNSA. Trimming at V came to 5 bases and at J to 7 bases, leaving 5 bases not matched to a gene. CDR3 nucleotide sequence: TGTGCCAGCAGCCCCGGACAGGAGAATTCACCCCTCCACTTT. Amino acids: CASSPGQENSPLHF.

A note on this clone: At one boundary the junction diverges from the germline segment, which might be a read error. CDR3 bases: TGTTCCAGCAGCTTAGGCCGGGGTCAGCCCCAGCATTTT. Protein sequence: CSSSLGRGQPQHF. The chain uses TRBV7-9 and TRBJ1-5; no clear D. The germline V gene has CDR1 SEHNR and CDR2 FQNEAQ (reference sequence). This CDR3 has 13 residues.

This chain joins TRBV7-9 and TRBJ1-1, with D perhaps matching TRBD1 (5 bases). The V gene lost 1 base and the J gene lost 6 bases, with 12 bases spanning the gap. The CDR3 has 14 residues. The germline CDR1 and CDR2 sequences are SEHNR and FQNEAQ (reference sequence). The CDR3 loop is CASSLVPGLAEAFF. In DNA form, the CDR3 reads TGTGCCAGCAGCTTAGTCCCAGGGTTAGCTGAAGCTTTCTTT.

This chain links TRBV28 with TRBJ1-4; D may be TRBD1 (5 bases). This CDR3 region has 13 residues. The V end was cut by 6 bases, the J end by 5 bases, with 10 bases between. Germline V gives CDR1 MDHEN, CDR2 SYDVKM. This CDR3 is CASRRNRNEKLFF. In DNA form, the CDR3 reads TGTGCCAGCAGGAGAAACAGGAATGAAAAACTGTTTTTT.

This chain joins TRBV19 and TRBJ2-7; possibly TRBD2 for D (5 bases). The CDR3 has 16 amino acids. V lost 6 bases and J lost 1, with 19 bases in between. CDR1 and CDR2 (germline): LNHDA, SQIVND (reference sequence). The CDR3 DNA reads TGTGCCAGTAGGGACTTACTGTCGATACTATCCTACGAGCAGTACTTC. Translated: CASRDLLSILSYEQYF.